This T cell receptor (beta chain) was profiled in a study of cytomegalovirus exposure and HLA in healthy donors. Overall study findings and caveats: It was about 180 TCR beta chains that were listed as cytomegalovirus-associated. Earlier analysis looked at TCR beta V segments, and most were productive about 87% or about 30% of the time. Analysis was carried out at a later point, and it linked a missense DCLRE1C variant to TCR beta V- and J-gene trimming. The availability of immune exposure information extended only to CMV serostatus.

PCR primers comprised 60 Vbeta and 13 Jbeta primers. Produced via immunoSEQ multiplex PCR; TCRdb's table is partial and in-frame only. The repertoire consists of roughly 150,000 clones, with approximately 81% occurring once and the leading ten covering roughly 1%. A remark on this clone: Its cognate antigen is unknown.

Germline CDR1 and CDR2: ENHRY and SYGVKD. The CDR3 has 12 amino acids. Trimming at V came to 9 bases and at J to 0 bases, leaving 1 base not matched to a gene. This chain joins TRBV10-3 and TRBJ1-1, with 7 bases that match TRBD1. The sample taken for sequencing was PBMCs. This clonotype originated in a man aged 30 to 45 in good health and CMV-seronegative. The CDR3 here is CAITGVNTEAFF. CDR3 bases: TGTGCCATTACAGGGGTGAACACTGAAGCTTTCTTT.